These 5 T cell receptor beta chains were all obtained from the same sample, sequenced in a study of cytomegalovirus exposure and HLA in healthy donors. This table comes from immunoSEQ multiplex PCR, and its TCRdb copy is limited to in-frame clones, with some not included. The repertoire holds 250,000 to 400,000 clones, nearly 90% seen once, with around 0.88% in the top ten. The sample comprised PBMCs. Source of these receptors: a man aged 25 to 40 in good health and CMV-seronegative.

This clone was counted between two and nine times. This rearrangement joins TRBV6-1 to TRBJ1-1; D is unresolved. This CDR3 spans 12 amino acids. CDR1 and CDR2 from the germline V gene are MNHNS and SASEGT. The V and J ends lost 11 bases and 2 bases respectively, with 12 bases between them. The CDR3 loop is CAAVQRNTEAFF. The DNA for the CDR3 is TGTGCCGCCGTACAGAGAAACACTGAAGCTTTCTTT.

This clone was picked up one time. This chain links TRBV25-1 with TRBJ2-5; possibly TRBD1 for D (5 bases). The germline gives CDR1 MGHDK, CDR2 SYGVNS. The CDR3 totals 16 residues. Trimming shortened V by 4 bases and J by 5 bases, and 20 bases separated the two germline ends. CDR3 nucleotides: TGTGCCAGCAGTGGAGAACAGGTTGACCATGTGGAGACCCAGTACTTC. Protein product: CASSGEQVDHVETQYF.

The chain employs TRBV13 and TRBJ2-3; 8 bases line up with TRBD2. Germline CDR1 is PRHDT and CDR2 is FYEKMQ (reference sequence). The J segment lost 1 base and the V segment lost 2 bases, leaving 2 bases of the junction unmatched. CDR3 size: 15 residues. The CDR3 DNA sequence: TGTGCCAGCAGCTTACTAGCGGGCCGCACAGATACGCAGTATTTT. Translation: CASSLLAGRTDTQYF.

In the case of this clone: This CDR3 is also generated by other DNA sequences in the sample. This sequence joins TRBV6-1 and TRBJ2-7; D unclear. In germline, CDR1 is MNHNS, CDR2 SASEGT. This CDR3 is 12 amino acids long. The V gene lost 1 base and the J gene lost 3 bases, with 4 bases spanning the gap. The CDR3 coding sequence is TGTGCCAGCAGTGAAGACATCTACGAGCAGTACTTC. This gives the protein CASSEDIYEQYF.

The chain links TRBV13 to TRBJ2-7, with D perhaps TRBD1 (5 bases). The CDR3 extends over 14 amino acids. Germline lookup yields CDR1 PRHDT and CDR2 FYEKMQ (reference sequence). Trimming took 0 bases from V and 1 from J, leaving 7 bases between them. The CDR3 reads CASSLGGDSYEQYF. DNA for the CDR3: TGTGCCAGCAGCTTAGGAGGGGATTCCTACGAGCAGTACTTC.